These T cell receptor beta chains were read from a single sample in a study of T-cell reconstitution after alpha-beta-depleted transplantation in children. TCRdb reanalysed the PCR reads using MiXCR and keeps one entry per CDR3 protein. Of about 870,000 distinct CDR3 sequences listed, approximately 15% are singletons. The sample in question was PBMCs, mostly from graft donor cells, obtained 360 days after TCRalphabeta/CD19-depleted stem cell transplant. Receptors originate from a male patient between 5 and 17 years old who had a stem cell transplant for acute lymphoblastic leukemia, so the T cells may come from the graft donor. The CDR3 runs from the conserved cysteine through the conserved F or W. A D gene is named only where the DNA matches it firmly. Clone size is shown for a subset of rows, as once, few, many or a class of expanded clone.

v_gene	d_gene	abundance	j_gene	CDR3nt	CDR3aa
TRBV20-1	-	-	TRBJ2-3	TGCAGTGCCCCAATATCGAGTACGCAGTATTTT	CSAPISSTQYF
TRBV11-2	-	-	TRBJ2-5	TGTGCCAGCAGCCCCCTACAGGGATCAGAGACCCAGTACTTC	CASSPLQGSETQYF
TRBV5-1	-	many	TRBJ2-6	TGCGCCAGCAGCTTCCCTTCTTCTGGGGCCAACGTCCTGACTTTC	CASSFPSSGANVLTF
TRBV20-1	TRBD2	-	TRBJ2-7	TGCAGTGCTCAACCCGGGACTAGCGGGAGAACCTACGAGCAGTACTTC	CSAQPGTSGRTYEQYF
TRBV3-1	-	-	TRBJ2-6	TGTGCCAGCAGGGTAGGGCGGGACGGCCACTCTGGGGCCAACGTCCTGACTTTC	CASRVGRDGHSGANVLTF
TRBV29-1	TRBD1	-	TRBJ2-3	TGCAGCGTTGACCCGGACAGGGGGGCAGATACGCAGTATTTT	CSVDPDRGADTQYF
TRBV9	-	-	TRBJ1-1	TGTGCCAGCAGCGTCCTAGGGAGGGACCACACTGAAGCTTTCTTT	CASSVLGRDHTEAFF
TRBV4-1	TRBD1	-	TRBJ2-7	TGCGCCAGCAGCCTCAAACCAGGACAGGCCATCTCCTACGAGCAGTACTTC	CASSLKPGQAISYEQYF
TRBV6-1	TRBD2	-	TRBJ2-2	TGTGCCAGCAGGCTCAGGTATACGGGAGGCCCAAACACCGGGGAGCTGTTTTTT	CASRLRYTGGPNTGELFF
TRBV6-5	TRBD1	-	TRBJ2-7	TGTGCCAGCATTATCAGGGGGTTCTCCTACGAGCAGTACTTC	CASIIRGFSYEQYF
TRBV4-1	TRBD2	-	TRBJ2-1	TGCGCCAGCAGACCCATAGGGGCGGGAGGGGACAATGAGCAGTTCTTC	CASRPIGAGGDNEQFF
TRBV5-1	TRBD2	few	TRBJ2-1	TGCGCCAGCAGCTTCTCGACTAGCCTCGGCAATGAGCAGTTCTTC	CASSFSTSLGNEQFF
TRBV12-3/TRBV12-4	-	-	TRBJ2-7	TGTGCCAGCAGTTACCTCGATCACGAGCAGTACTTC	CASSYLDHEQYF
TRBV5-1	-	few	TRBJ2-1	TGCGCCAGCAGCGCTGGGGGCGGGGCTGACAATGAGCAGTTCTTC	CASSAGGGADNEQFF
TRBV14	-	-	TRBJ2-7	TGTGCCAGCAGCCAACTGTTGGGGGCAATATCCCACGAGCAGTACTTC	CASSQLLGAISHEQYF
TRBV5-1	TRBD2	few	TRBJ2-5	TGCGCCAGCAGCGGGGGACTAGGAGAGACCCAGTACTTC	CASSGGLGETQYF
TRBV5-1	-	-	TRBJ2-7	TGCGCCACGGCCGTGACAGCTAACTCCTACGAGCAGTACTTC	CATAVTANSYEQYF
TRBV19	TRBD2	few	TRBJ2-7	TGTGCCAGTAGTACTCTAGCGGGGGCCTCCTACGAGCAGTACTTC	CASSTLAGASYEQYF
TRBV6-1	-	few	TRBJ2-2	TGTGCCAGCAGGACCCTATCGGGCACCGGGGAGCTGTTTTTT	CASRTLSGTGELFF
TRBV12-3/TRBV12-4	TRBD2	few	TRBJ2-3	TGTGCCAGCAGTTTGAGTAGCGGGAGCGGTGGGAGCACAGATACGCAGTATTTT	CASSLSSGSGGSTDTQYF
TRBV4-2	-	-	TRBJ2-2	TGTGCCAGCAGCCAAAAACTTCTGAACACCGGGGAGCTGTTTTTT	CASSQKLLNTGELFF
TRBV5-1	TRBD1	-	TRBJ2-2	TGCGCCAGCAGCGGACAGGGGGCGGCCGGGGAGCTGTTTTTT	CASSGQGAAGELFF
TRBV9	-	-	TRBJ2-7	TGTGCCAGCAGCGTTTCGTCCTCGTCTACCTACGAGCAGTACTTC	CASSVSSSSTYEQYF
TRBV9	TRBD1	many	TRBJ2-7	TGTGCCAGCAGCGTAGAAGGGACAGGGGGGTGGGAGCAGTACTTC	CASSVEGTGGWEQYF
TRBV6-1	-	-	TRBJ2-1	TGTGCCAGCAGTCTCTGGGGAGGGGGGGAGCCCTACAATGAGCAGTTCTTC	CASSLWGGGEPYNEQFF
TRBV7-9	-	few	TRBJ1-5	TGTGCCAGCAGCCTCCAGCTAGTGACAGATAGCAATCAGCCCCAGCATTTT	CASSLQLVTDSNQPQHF
TRBV3-1	TRBD2	-	TRBJ2-3	TGTGCCACCAGCCAAGTACTAGCGGGAGGAGTGGTGAGCACAGATACGCAGTATTTT	CATSQVLAGGVVSTDTQYF
TRBV5-4	TRBD2	few	TRBJ2-1	TGTGCCAGCAGCTTGGGGGGCGGGAGCCCGACCTCCTACAATGAGCAGTTCTTC	CASSLGGGSPTSYNEQFF
TRBV9	-	few	TRBJ1-6	TGTGCCAGCAGCGTACAAGGTGGGGGTGGAAATTCACCCCTCCACTTT	CASSVQGGGGNSPLHF
TRBV7-9	TRBD2	few	TRBJ2-2	TGTGCCAGCAGCAAAGGGGCGGGAGCGAACACCGGGGAGCTGTTTTTT	CASSKGAGANTGELFF
TRBV29-1	-	few	TRBJ2-7	TGCAGCGTTGAAGGAGGGGGAGACGAGCAGTACTTC	CSVEGGGDEQYF
TRBV27	TRBD2	few	TRBJ2-4	TGTGCCAGCAGTTTAAACGGGGGGAGAGCCCAGAAAAACATTCAGTACTTC	CASSLNGGRAQKNIQYF
TRBV6-5	-	-	TRBJ1-6	TGTGCCAGCAGTTACTCGCCAGGGAGGGAATCACCCCTCCACTTT	CASSYSPGRESPLHF
TRBV7-9	-	-	TRBJ2-1	TGTGCCAGCAGCACAAGAGGGACAGAGCAGTTCTTC	CASSTRGTEQFF
TRBV5-8	-	-	TRBJ2-1	TGTGCCAGCAGCTTTGACGGGAGAATTTACAATGAGCAGTTCTTC	CASSFDGRIYNEQFF
TRBV21-1	-	-	TRBJ2-5	TGTGCCAGCAGGAAAGTTGGACAGGGTAGAAGGGAGACCCAGTACTTC	CASRKVGQGRRETQYF
TRBV5-1	TRBD2	many	TRBJ2-7	TGCGCCAGCAGCTTGGCCCGGACTAGCGAGTACGAGCAGTACTTC	CASSLARTSEYEQYF
TRBV7-8	-	few	TRBJ1-4	TGTGCCAGCAGCTTAGTCCGGGGCCTCGCTAATGAAAAACTGTTTTTT	CASSLVRGLANEKLFF
TRBV29-1	-	-	TRBJ2-1	TGCAGCGTTGATTCCCAGGGGAACAATGAGCAGTTCTTC	CSVDSQGNNEQFF
TRBV2	TRBD2	few	TRBJ2-5	TGTGCCCGATTTAGCGGGAGACCCCAAGAGACCCAGTACTTC	CARFSGRPQETQYF
TRBV7-2	-	few	TRBJ2-4	TGTGCCAGCAGCTCGCCTGGACTCCGAACCAAAAACATTCAGTACTTC	CASSSPGLRTKNIQYF
TRBV5-1	-	-	TRBJ2-7	TGCGCCAGCAGCTTGGTTCGGGGGAACAGGGTCGACTACGAGCAGTACTTC	CASSLVRGNRVDYEQYF
TRBV4-1	TRBD2	-	TRBJ2-3	TGCGCCAGCAGCCAACCGACTAGCGGGGACACAGATACGCAGTATTTT	CASSQPTSGDTDTQYF
TRBV2	TRBD2	few	TRBJ2-7	TGTGCCAGCAGACTAGCGGGACCCTCCTACGAGCAGTACTTC	CASRLAGPSYEQYF
TRBV11-2	-	-	TRBJ2-1	TGTGCCAGCAGCTTATTGGCAGGGCCCACCAATGAGCAGTTCTTC	CASSLLAGPTNEQFF
TRBV7-6	TRBD2	many	TRBJ2-3	TGTGCCAGCAGCTTACCAGCGGGAGGCGCAGATACGCAGTATTTT	CASSLPAGGADTQYF
TRBV12-5	TRBD2	few	TRBJ2-3	TGTGCTAGTGGCCCGGGGGGTAAGCGAGGCCCGACGACATGGACCATCACAGATACGCAGTATTTT	CASGPGGKRGPTTWTITDTQYF
TRBV6-4	TRBD1	few	TRBJ1-2	TGTGCCAGCAGTGACTCGGGGGCCACAGGGGTTAACTATGGCTACACCTTC	CASSDSGATGVNYGYTF
TRBV5-1	-	-	TRBJ1-2	TGCGCCAGCAGCTTGTGGGGTACTGACGGCTACACCTTC	CASSLWGTDGYTF
TRBV6-5	-	few	TRBJ1-2	TGTGCCAGCAGGCTTGGGCTGCGGGGCTACACCTTC	CASRLGLRGYTF
TRBV29-1	TRBD1	few	TRBJ1-2	TGCAGCGTTGAAGATCACAGGGGGCTCGGCTACACCTTC	CSVEDHRGLGYTF
TRBV3-1	-	many	TRBJ2-7	TGTGCCAGCAGCCAGAGGCGTGATTACGAGCAGTACTTC	CASSQRRDYEQYF
TRBV7-2	TRBD2	many	TRBJ2-1	TGTGCCAGCAGCTCAAGACTAGCGTGGCAGTTCTTC	CASSSRLAWQFF
TRBV12-3/TRBV12-4	-	-	TRBJ1-5	TGTGCCAGCAGATACCAAGGGAGTCTAGCAAATCAGCCCCAGCATTTT	CASRYQGSLANQPQHF
TRBV5-1	-	-	TRBJ2-6	TGCGCCAGCAGCTTGGGATTCAATTACGGGGGGCGAAAACCGACTGGGGCCAACGTCCTGACTTTC	CASSLGFNYGGRKPTGANVLTF
TRBV29-1	-	few	TRBJ1-2	TGCAGCGTTTTGGGCGGGATTCTGGACTATGGCTACACCTTC	CSVLGGILDYGYTF
TRBV5-1	-	many	TRBJ2-3	TGCGCCAGCAGAGGGTTGGCCGATACGCAGTATTTT	CASRGLADTQYF
TRBV18	-	-	TRBJ2-5	TGTGCCAGCTCACCCCAGCCCGGACAAGAGACCCAGTACTTC	CASSPQPGQETQYF
TRBV6-2/TRBV6-3	TRBD2	-	TRBJ2-7	TGTGCCAGCAGTTACATAAGCCTAGCGGGAGTTTACGAGCAGTACTTC	CASSYISLAGVYEQYF